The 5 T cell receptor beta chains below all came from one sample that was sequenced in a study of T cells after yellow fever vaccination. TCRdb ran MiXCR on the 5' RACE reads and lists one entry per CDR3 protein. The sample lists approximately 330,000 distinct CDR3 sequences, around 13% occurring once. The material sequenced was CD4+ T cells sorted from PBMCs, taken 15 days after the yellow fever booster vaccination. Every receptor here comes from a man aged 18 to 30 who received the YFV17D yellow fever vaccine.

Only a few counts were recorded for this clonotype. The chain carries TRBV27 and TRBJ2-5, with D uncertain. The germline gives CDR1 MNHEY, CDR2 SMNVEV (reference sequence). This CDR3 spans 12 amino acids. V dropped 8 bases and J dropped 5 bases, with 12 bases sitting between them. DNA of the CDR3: TGTGCCAGCTCAATTTACGGCGAGACCCAGTACTTC. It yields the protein CASSIYGETQYF.

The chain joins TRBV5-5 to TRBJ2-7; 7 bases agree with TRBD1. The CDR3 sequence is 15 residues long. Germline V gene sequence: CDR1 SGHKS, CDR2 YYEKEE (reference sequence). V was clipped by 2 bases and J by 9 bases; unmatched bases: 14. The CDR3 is CASSLRGQMLEGQYF. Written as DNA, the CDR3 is TGTGCCAGCAGCTTACGGGGACAGATGCTTGAAGGGCAGTACTTC.

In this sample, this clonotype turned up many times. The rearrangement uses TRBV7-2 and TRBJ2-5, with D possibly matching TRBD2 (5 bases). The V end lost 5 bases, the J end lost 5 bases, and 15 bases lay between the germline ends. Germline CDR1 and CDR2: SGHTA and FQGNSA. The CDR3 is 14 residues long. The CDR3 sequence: CASSLGRATETQYF. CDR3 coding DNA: TGTGCCAGCAGCCTAGGGAGAGCTACGGAGACCCAGTACTTC.

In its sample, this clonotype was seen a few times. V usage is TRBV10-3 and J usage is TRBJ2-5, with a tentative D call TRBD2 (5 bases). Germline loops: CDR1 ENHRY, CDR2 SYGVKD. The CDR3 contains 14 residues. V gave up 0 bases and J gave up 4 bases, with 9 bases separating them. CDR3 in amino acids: CAISESGGGETQYF. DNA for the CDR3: TGTGCCATCAGTGAGTCCGGTGGAGGAGAGACCCAGTACTTC.

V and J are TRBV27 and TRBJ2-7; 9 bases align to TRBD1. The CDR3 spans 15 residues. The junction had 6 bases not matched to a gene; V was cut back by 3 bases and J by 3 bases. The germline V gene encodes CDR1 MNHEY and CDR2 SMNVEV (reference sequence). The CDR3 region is CASSLGTGLSYEQYF. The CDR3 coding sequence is TGTGCCAGCAGTTTGGGGACAGGGTTAAGCTACGAGCAGTACTTC.